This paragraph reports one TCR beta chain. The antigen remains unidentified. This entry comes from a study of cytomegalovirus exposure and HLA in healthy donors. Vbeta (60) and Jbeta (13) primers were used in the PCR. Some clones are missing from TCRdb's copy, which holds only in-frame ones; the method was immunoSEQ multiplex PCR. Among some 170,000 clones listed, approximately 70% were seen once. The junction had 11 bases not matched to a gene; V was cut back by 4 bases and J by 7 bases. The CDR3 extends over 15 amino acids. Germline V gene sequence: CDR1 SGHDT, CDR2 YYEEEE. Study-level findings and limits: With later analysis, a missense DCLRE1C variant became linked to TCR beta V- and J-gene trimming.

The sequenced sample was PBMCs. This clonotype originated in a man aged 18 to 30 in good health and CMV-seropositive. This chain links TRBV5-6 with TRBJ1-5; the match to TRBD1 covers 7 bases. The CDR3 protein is CASSTRGGGPQPQHF. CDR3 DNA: TGTGCCAGCAGCACCCGAGGAGGGGGCCCCCAGCCCCAGCATTTT.